Listed here is a single T cell receptor (beta chain). Trimming took off 6 bases at V and 3 bases at J, with 11 bases between the two ends. The CDR3 covers 13 residues. Germline CDR1 and CDR2: MGHRA and YSYEKL. All enrollees were roughly 18 to 100 years old and from under 25 US areas. The table came from immunoSEQ multiplex PCR; TCRdb's copy has only in-frame clones and leaves some out. The profile covers hundreds of thousands of clones, with nearly 90% appearing a single time and 1.5% to 2% taken by the ten largest. This sample was included in a study of blood T cell repertoires in COVID-19. The wider study: The study drew acute and convalescent COVID-19 samples from the United States, Italy and Spain.

Sequencing was done on a sample of PBMCs or T cells enriched from blood (not recorded which). This sequence was found in a woman between 18 and 29 years old with acute COVID-19. This chain uses TRBV4-1 with TRBJ1-1; D possibly corresponds to TRBD1 (5 bases). CDR3 region: CASSPGGDTEAFF. The CDR3 region has the DNA TGCGCCAGCAGTCCGGGGGGGGACACTGAAGCTTTCTTT.